This TCR beta chain emerged from a study of OX40 agonist ivuxolimab in advanced cancers. Any history of autoimmune disease or systemic immunosuppression disqualified patients. The investigators sampled blood at baseline, at cycle 4 day 1, and at cycle 7 day 1. Only in-frame clones appear in the TCRdb table, and some are missing; sequencing was by immunoSEQ multiplex PCR. Of about 74,000 clones listed, around 84% are singletons. The CDR3 is 13 amino acids. The V and J ends lost 5 bases and 3 bases respectively, with 11 bases between them. Germline CDR1 is SGHNT and CDR2 is YYREEE (reference sequence). The genes are TRBV5-4 and TRBJ1-1; D may be TRBD1 (5 bases). The source of this sequence is an adult with an advanced solid tumor such as melanoma, head and neck, liver or kidney cancer. This sample comprised CD4+ or CD8+ T cells sorted from blood, obtained in a trial of the OX40 agonist ivuxolimab. The DNA of the CDR3 is TGTGCCAGCAGGGGACGGACGGACACTGAAGCTTTCTTT. Its translation: CASRGRTDTEAFF.